The rows below give T cell receptor beta chains drawn from one sample of a study of control samples from healthy donors and cancer patients. This table comes from immunoSEQ multiplex PCR, and its TCRdb copy is limited to in-frame clones, with some not included. Altogether about 94,000 clones are present, more than 85% being singletons, with the ten largest covering roughly 1.2%. The sequenced sample consisted of blood. The receptors were gathered from a woman in her 50s in good health. Both conserved end residues are part of each CDR3. D genes are given only for firm matches. Clone size is not always given. Where it is, it says once, few, many or a class for expanded clones.

d_gene: TRBD1
v_gene: TRBV6-1
j_gene: TRBJ2-4
abundance: -
len: 18
CDR3aa: CASSESGQGAGAKNIQYF
CDR3nt: TGTGCCAGCAGTGAAAGTGGACAGGGGGCGGGGGCCAAAAACATTCAGTACTTC

d_gene: -
v_gene: TRBV6-4
j_gene: TRBJ1-2
abundance: -
len: 15
CDR3aa: CASSEGGAGYYGYTF
CDR3nt: TGTGCCAGCAGTGAGGGGGGGGCAGGCTACTATGGCTACACCTTC

d_gene: TRBD1
v_gene: TRBV7-9
j_gene: TRBJ2-7
abundance: -
len: 16
CDR3aa: CASSIGPFRGQGCQNF
CDR3nt: TGTGCCAGCAGCATAGGGCCCTTCCGGGGACAGGGCTGCCAGAACTTC

d_gene: -
v_gene: TRBV3-1/TRBV3-2
j_gene: TRBJ2-5
abundance: -
len: 12
CDR3aa: CASSQVSVTQYF
CDR3nt: TGTGCCAGCAGCCAAGTTAGCGTGACCCAGTACTTC

d_gene: -
v_gene: TRBV7-2
j_gene: TRBJ1-1
abundance: once
len: 13
CDR3aa: CASSRQGNTEAFF
CDR3nt: TGTGCCAGCAGCCGCCAGGGAAACACTGAAGCTTTCTTT

d_gene: -
v_gene: TRBV10-3
j_gene: TRBJ1-4
abundance: -
len: 12
CDR3aa: CAISGRNEKLFF
CDR3nt: TGTGCCATCAGTGGGCGGAATGAAAAACTGTTTTTT

d_gene: -
v_gene: TRBV29-1
j_gene: TRBJ1-3
abundance: -
len: 15
CDR3aa: CSVTRPAVSGNTIYF
CDR3nt: TGCAGCGTTACGCGACCCGCCGTGTCTGGAAACACCATATATTTT

d_gene: -
v_gene: TRBV11-2
j_gene: TRBJ1-1
abundance: -
len: 13
CDR3aa: CASSLEQSTEAFF
CDR3nt: TGTGCCAGCAGCTTAGAACAGAGCACTGAAGCTTTCTTT

d_gene: TRBD1
v_gene: TRBV2
j_gene: TRBJ1-1
abundance: few
len: 13
CDR3aa: CASTLTGYTEAFF
CDR3nt: TGTGCCAGCACCTTGACAGGGTACACTGAAGCTTTCTTT

d_gene: -
v_gene: TRBV5-5
j_gene: TRBJ2-7
abundance: once
len: 13
CDR3aa: CASLRTGNYEQYF
CDR3nt: TGTGCCAGCCTTAGGACGGGGAACTACGAGCAGTACTTC

d_gene: TRBD1
v_gene: TRBV2
j_gene: TRBJ2-7
abundance: -
len: 15
CDR3aa: CASSSRTGGPYEQYF
CDR3nt: TGTGCCAGCAGTTCACGGACAGGGGGTCCCTACGAGCAGTACTTC

d_gene: -
v_gene: TRBV18
j_gene: TRBJ2-7
abundance: -
len: 14
CDR3aa: CASSPLDAPYEQYF
CDR3nt: TGTGCCAGCTCACCCCTGGACGCACCCTACGAGCAGTACTTC

d_gene: -
v_gene: TRBV11-3
j_gene: TRBJ2-5
abundance: few
len: 14
CDR3aa: CASSISWGQETQYF
CDR3nt: TGTGCCAGCAGCATCAGTTGGGGCCAAGAGACCCAGTACTTC

d_gene: -
v_gene: TRBV24-1
j_gene: TRBJ2-4
abundance: once
len: 15
CDR3aa: CATPGSRVAKNIQYF
CDR3nt: TGTGCCACCCCGGGGAGCAGGGTGGCCAAAAACATTCAGTACTTC

d_gene: TRBD1
v_gene: TRBV6-5
j_gene: TRBJ1-2
abundance: -
len: 14
CDR3aa: CASVKTTGGSGYTF
CDR3nt: TGTGCCAGCGTAAAGACGACAGGGGGCAGTGGCTACACCTTC

d_gene: -
v_gene: TRBV6-4
j_gene: TRBJ1-4
abundance: -
len: 13
CDR3aa: CASSRDVGEKLFF
CDR3nt: TGTGCCAGCAGCCGGGACGTAGGCGAAAAACTGTTTTTT

d_gene: TRBD1
v_gene: TRBV28
j_gene: TRBJ1-4
abundance: -
len: 22
CDR3aa: CASRTPLGGQGVFSGTNEKLFF
CDR3nt: TGTGCCAGCAGAACTCCCTTGGGGGGACAGGGGGTGTTTAGTGGAACTAATGAAAAACTGTTTTTT

d_gene: TRBD2
v_gene: TRBV13
j_gene: TRBJ2-3
abundance: -
len: 17
CDR3aa: CASSLASGGRVADTQYF
CDR3nt: TGTGCCAGCAGCTTAGCCAGCGGGGGGAGGGTCGCAGATACGCAGTATTTT

d_gene: TRBD1
v_gene: TRBV4-3
j_gene: TRBJ2-6
abundance: -
len: 18
CDR3aa: CASSQEGQGASGANVLTF
CDR3nt: TGCGCCAGCAGCCAAGAAGGGCAGGGGGCGAGTGGGGCCAACGTCCTGACTTTC

d_gene: TRBD1
v_gene: TRBV30
j_gene: TRBJ1-2
abundance: -
len: 17
CDR3aa: CAWSVDGETGFDYGYTF
CDR3nt: TGTGCCTGGAGTGTGGATGGGGAGACAGGGTTTGACTATGGCTACACCTTC

d_gene: -
v_gene: TRBV2
j_gene: TRBJ2-2
abundance: -
len: 13
CDR3aa: CASSDRGIGELFF
CDR3nt: TGTGCCAGCAGTGACCGGGGTATAGGGGAGCTGTTTTTT

d_gene: -
v_gene: TRBV7-8
j_gene: TRBJ1-2
abundance: -
len: 13
CDR3aa: CASSLAPGTGYTF
CDR3nt: TGTGCCAGCAGCTTAGCCCCCGGTACCGGCTACACCTTC

d_gene: -
v_gene: TRBV15
j_gene: TRBJ1-2
abundance: -
len: 15
CDR3aa: CATSTGIQSLYGYTF
CDR3nt: TGTGCCACCAGTACGGGGATTCAAAGCCTCTATGGCTACACCTTC

d_gene: TRBD1
v_gene: TRBV10-1
j_gene: TRBJ1-6
abundance: -
len: 20
CDR3aa: CATSRQGMNLLSSLNSPLHF
CDR3nt: TGCGCCACCAGCCGACAGGGGATGAATCTATTGAGTAGCCTTAATTCACCCCTCCACTTT

d_gene: -
v_gene: TRBV19
j_gene: TRBJ2-1
abundance: few
len: 14
CDR3aa: CASSISGRDNEQFF
CDR3nt: TGTGCCAGTAGTATATCGGGACGAGACAATGAGCAGTTCTTC

d_gene: TRBD2
v_gene: TRBV18
j_gene: TRBJ2-1
abundance: -
len: 15
CDR3aa: CASSKTSSKDNEQFF
CDR3nt: TGTGCCAGCTCAAAGACTAGCTCCAAGGACAATGAGCAGTTCTTC

d_gene: TRBD2
v_gene: TRBV13
j_gene: TRBJ2-3
abundance: -
len: 16
CDR3aa: CASSRRTSGKSNTQYF
CDR3nt: TGTGCCAGCAGTCGGAGGACTAGCGGGAAGTCGAATACGCAGTATTTT

d_gene: -
v_gene: TRBV5-8
j_gene: TRBJ2-7
abundance: -
len: 15
CDR3aa: CASSSTVGTPRLQYF
CDR3nt: TGTGCCAGCAGCTCAACCGTCGGGACGCCGCGCCTGCAGTACTTC

d_gene: TRBD1
v_gene: TRBV28
j_gene: TRBJ1-1
abundance: -
len: 15
CDR3aa: CASSPWDRVNTEAFF
CDR3nt: TGTGCCAGCAGTCCCTGGGACAGGGTGAACACTGAAGCTTTCTTT

d_gene: TRBD2
v_gene: TRBV11-3
j_gene: TRBJ2-1
abundance: once
len: 15
CDR3aa: CASSLEGLAGGEQFF
CDR3nt: TGTGCCAGCAGCTTAGAGGGACTAGCGGGTGGCGAGCAGTTCTTC

d_gene: -
v_gene: TRBV7-9
j_gene: TRBJ2-5
abundance: once
len: 14
CDR3aa: CASRGSTPQETQYF
CDR3nt: TGTGCCAGCAGGGGGTCCACGCCTCAAGAGACCCAGTACTTC

d_gene: TRBD2
v_gene: TRBV19
j_gene: TRBJ2-1
abundance: -
len: 15
CDR3aa: CASSIRLAGGNEQFF
CDR3nt: TGTGCCAGTAGTATTCGGCTAGCGGGTGGCAATGAGCAGTTCTTC

d_gene: TRBD1
v_gene: TRBV28
j_gene: TRBJ1-4
abundance: -
len: 15
CDR3aa: CASGSQGASNEKLFF
CDR3nt: TGTGCCAGTGGATCTCAGGGGGCCTCTAATGAAAAACTGTTTTTT

d_gene: -
v_gene: TRBV3-1/TRBV3-2
j_gene: TRBJ1-3
abundance: -
len: 15
CDR3aa: CASSQDVQGKDTIYF
CDR3nt: TGTGCCAGCAGCCAAGATGTGCAGGGGAAGGACACCATATATTTT

d_gene: -
v_gene: TRBV9
j_gene: TRBJ2-3
abundance: -
len: 13
CDR3aa: CASSVAPADTQYF
CDR3nt: TGTGCCAGCAGCGTGGCTCCGGCAGATACGCAGTATTTT

d_gene: TRBD1
v_gene: TRBV7-6
j_gene: TRBJ1-4
abundance: -
len: 15
CDR3aa: CASSLSGGGNEKLFF
CDR3nt: TGTGCCAGCAGCTTAAGCGGAGGGGGCAATGAAAAACTGTTTTTT

d_gene: -
v_gene: TRBV29-1
j_gene: TRBJ1-1
abundance: few
len: 15
CDR3aa: CSVEHGRTVNTEAFF
CDR3nt: TGCAGCGTTGAACATGGAAGGACAGTGAACACTGAAGCTTTCTTT

d_gene: TRBD2
v_gene: TRBV2
j_gene: TRBJ2-2
abundance: -
len: 17
CDR3aa: CASSQASGGPYTGELFF
CDR3nt: TGTGCCAGCAGCCAGGCTAGCGGGGGCCCATACACCGGGGAGCTGTTTTTT

d_gene: -
v_gene: TRBV7-8
j_gene: TRBJ2-2
abundance: -
len: 19
CDR3aa: CASSLQGYFTPRNTGELFF
CDR3nt: TGTGCCAGCAGCTTACAGGGATACTTCACCCCTCGTAACACCGGGGAGCTGTTTTTT

d_gene: -
v_gene: TRBV5-1
j_gene: TRBJ2-1
abundance: -
len: 15
CDR3aa: CASSLVTGSYNEQFF
CDR3nt: TGCGCCAGCAGCTTGGTAACAGGTTCCTACAATGAGCAGTTCTTC

d_gene: -
v_gene: TRBV28
j_gene: TRBJ2-7
abundance: -
len: 14
CDR3aa: CASSLAGLAYEQYF
CDR3nt: TGTGCCAGCAGTTTGGCCGGACTCGCCTACGAGCAGTACTTC

d_gene: -
v_gene: TRBV6-4
j_gene: TRBJ1-1
abundance: -
len: 13
CDR3aa: CAWRTGRRTEAFF
CDR3nt: TGTGCCTGGCGAACAGGGCGGAGGACTGAAGCTTTCTTT

d_gene: -
v_gene: TRBV11-3
j_gene: TRBJ2-7
abundance: -
len: 14
CDR3aa: CASSSGGQGHEQYF
CDR3nt: TGTGCCAGCAGCTCCGGAGGGCAGGGCCACGAGCAGTACTTC

d_gene: -
v_gene: TRBV7-3
j_gene: TRBJ2-2
abundance: -
len: 16
CDR3aa: CASSLTPGANTGELFF
CDR3nt: TGTGCCAGCAGCTTAACTCCGGGGGCGAACACCGGGGAGCTGTTTTTT

d_gene: TRBD2
v_gene: TRBV5-1
j_gene: TRBJ2-3
abundance: -
len: 16
CDR3aa: CASSKRTSGAPDTQYF
CDR3nt: TGCGCCAGCAGCAAAAGGACTAGCGGGGCCCCAGATACGCAGTATTTT

d_gene: TRBD1
v_gene: TRBV19
j_gene: TRBJ1-1
abundance: -
len: 15
CDR3aa: CASTSMTGRNTEAFF
CDR3nt: TGTGCCAGTACCTCTATGACAGGGCGAAACACTGAAGCTTTCTTT

d_gene: TRBD1
v_gene: TRBV6-5
j_gene: TRBJ2-1
abundance: -
len: 15
CDR3aa: CASSGTGARYNEQFF
CDR3nt: TGTGCCAGCAGCGGAACAGGGGCCCGCTACAATGAGCAGTTCTTC

d_gene: -
v_gene: TRBV7-2
j_gene: TRBJ1-6
abundance: few
len: 16
CDR3aa: CASSPRQVANNSPLHF
CDR3nt: TGTGCCAGCAGCCCGCGACAGGTCGCGAATAATTCACCCCTCCACTTT

d_gene: TRBD2
v_gene: TRBV5-8
j_gene: TRBJ2-3
abundance: -
len: 13
CDR3aa: CASSSGSSDTQYF
CDR3nt: TGTGCCAGCTCTAGCGGGAGCTCCGATACGCAGTATTTT

d_gene: -
v_gene: TRBV11-3
j_gene: TRBJ2-5
abundance: -
len: 14
CDR3aa: CASSPGPGGETQYF
CDR3nt: TGTGCCAGCAGCCCTGGGCCCGGTGGAGAGACCCAGTACTTC

d_gene: -
v_gene: TRBV7-2
j_gene: TRBJ1-1
abundance: many
len: 14
CDR3aa: CASSPRSFNTEAFF
CDR3nt: TGTGCCAGCAGCCCCCGGTCGTTTAACACTGAAGCTTTCTTT

d_gene: -
v_gene: TRBV5-1
j_gene: TRBJ1-6
abundance: -
len: 13
CDR3aa: CASSFEGSSPLHF
CDR3nt: TGCGCCAGCAGCTTTGAGGGAAGTTCACCCCTCCACTTT